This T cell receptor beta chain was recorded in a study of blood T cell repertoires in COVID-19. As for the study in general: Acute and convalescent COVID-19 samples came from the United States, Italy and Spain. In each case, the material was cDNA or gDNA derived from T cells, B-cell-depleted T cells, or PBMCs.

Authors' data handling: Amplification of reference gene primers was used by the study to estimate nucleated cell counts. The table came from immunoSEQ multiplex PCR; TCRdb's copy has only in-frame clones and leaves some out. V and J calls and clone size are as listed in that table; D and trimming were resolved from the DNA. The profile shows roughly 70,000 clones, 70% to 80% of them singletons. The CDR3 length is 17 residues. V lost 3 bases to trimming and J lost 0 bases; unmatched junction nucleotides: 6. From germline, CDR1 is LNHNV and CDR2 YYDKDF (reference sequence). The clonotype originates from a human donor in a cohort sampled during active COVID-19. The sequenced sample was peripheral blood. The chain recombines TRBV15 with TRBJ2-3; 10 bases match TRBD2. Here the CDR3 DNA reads TGTGCCACCAGCAGTATGGGGACTAGCGAGAGCACAGATACGCAGTATTTT. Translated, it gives CATSSMGTSESTDTQYF.